The 28 T cell receptor beta chains listed next were all sequenced from one sample in a study of beta chain features in type 1 diabetes. Broader study findings: Shortening of TCRB CDR3s, moderate but significant, appeared in all four CD4+ subsets of Type 1 diabetes patients.

As every portion of the isolated RNA was reverse transcribed, the sequencing read expressed TCRB transcripts. The table came from immunoSEQ multiplex PCR; TCRdb's copy has only in-frame clones and leaves some out. Of around 710,000 clones detected, roughly 12% appear once; the ten largest clones hold around 0.12%. Antigens for these TCRs are unknown. The sequencing sample was made of naive CD4+ T cells from blood. These receptors were collected from a man aged 25-40 years with type 1 diabetes.

This chain links TRBV10-3 with TRBJ2-4, with 7 positions matching TRBD1. Germline CDR1 is ENHRY and CDR2 is SYGVKD. The CDR3 consists of 17 residues. With V trimmed by 0 bases and J by 1 base, 6 bases remained unmatched. CDR3 sequence (DNA): TGTGCCATCAGTGAGTCGCCCCTACAGGGGGCCAAAAACATTCAGTACTTC. This codes for CAISESPLQGAKNIQYF.

To note about this clone: The same CDR3 can be traced to other DNA sequences in this sample. The chain combines TRBV5-6 with TRBJ1-5; TRBD1 might be the D (5 bases). The germline gives CDR1 SGHDT, CDR2 YYEEEE. This CDR3 spans 16 amino acids. V was trimmed by 0 bases and J by 0 bases, leaving 10 bases between them. In DNA, the CDR3 is TGTGCCAGCAGCTTGGCCGGGGACCCTAGCAATCAGCCCCAGCATTTT. Residues: CASSLAGDPSNQPQHF.

The CDR3 loop is CASSSYLAGSADTQYF. The CDR3 coding sequence is TGTGCCAGCAGTTCCTACCTGGCGGGTTCGGCAGATACGCAGTATTTT. This chain joins TRBV28 and TRBJ2-3; possible D gene TRBD2, 5 bases. The V end lost 4 bases, the J end lost 4 bases, and 18 bases lay between the germline ends. From germline, CDR1 is MDHEN and CDR2 SYDVKM. This CDR3 has 16 amino acids.

The rearrangement uses TRBV5-1 and TRBJ1-1; no reliable D call. This CDR3 is built from 16 residues. The germline CDR1 and CDR2 sequences are SGHRS and YFSETQ. Trimming removed 0 bases at V and 0 bases at J, with 12 bases between. The CDR3 reads CASSLVGVPMNTEAFF. The CDR3 region has the DNA TGCGCCAGCAGCTTGGTTGGGGTACCGATGAACACTGAAGCTTTCTTT.

Worth noting for this clone: The same CDR3 is also encoded by other DNA sequences in this sample. This chain joins TRBV6-1 and TRBJ2-1; D is unclear. Germline V lookup: CDR1 MNHNS, CDR2 SASEGT. This CDR3 is 15 amino acids long. Trimming left V 2 bases short and J 0 bases short, with 8 bases between. CDR3 bases: TGTGCCAGCAGTGAACTGAGTGGCTCCTACAATGAGCAGTTCTTC. Its translation: CASSELSGSYNEQFF.

This clone has just a few counts. The chain recombines TRBV7-3 with TRBJ2-1, with 10 bases identical to TRBD1. The CDR3 has 15 residues. Germline V gene data show CDR1 as SGHTA and CDR2 as FQGTGA. V was clipped by 4 bases and J by 3 bases; unmatched bases: 3. CDR3 bases: TGTGCCAGCAGCTCCGGACAGGGGGGCTACAATGAGCAGTTCTTC. This gives the protein CASSSGQGGYNEQFF.

This clone was picked up a small number of times. Other nucleotide sequences in the sample specify the same CDR3. The CDR3 DNA is TGTGCCAGCAGCTTAGTCGGCGGCAATCAGCCCCAGCATTTT. Protein sequence: CASSLVGGNQPQHF. The chain joins TRBV7-9 to TRBJ1-5; no clear D gene. Germline values: CDR1 SEHNR, CDR2 FQNEAQ (reference sequence). The length of the CDR3 is 14 residues. Trimming stripped 1 base from V and 2 bases from J, with 6 bases between.

A few counts support this clone. The chain recombines TRBV7-6 with TRBJ2-5, with 7 positions matching TRBD2. This CDR3 comprises 13 residues. V trimming: 3 bases; J trimming: 5 bases; junction bases outside the gene matches: 3. Per the germline V gene, CDR1 is SGHVS and CDR2 is FNYEAQ. CDR3 region: CASSFGLVETQYF. The CDR3 DNA sequence: TGTGCCAGCAGCTTCGGACTAGTGGAGACCCAGTACTTC.

This clone was recorded a few times. At one end the junction does not follow the germline gene, possibly because of a read error. V gene TRBV18 combines with J gene TRBJ1-4; D is ambiguous. Germline V gene data show CDR1 as KGHSH and CDR2 as LQKENI. This CDR3 contains 12 residues. The CDR3 DNA is TGTGCCAGCTCAACACCGCAAGAAAAACTGTTTTTT. This sequence encodes CASSTPQEKLFF. Variable domain in full (rest from reference TRBV18 and TRBJ1-4): NAGVMQNPRHLVRRRGQEARLRCSPMKGHSHVYWYRQLPEEGLKFMVYLQKENIIDESGMPKERFSAEFPKEGPSILRIQQVVRGDSAAYFCASSTPQEKLFFGSGTQLSVL.

The rearrangement links TRBV7-6 to TRBJ2-3; the D is unclear. Germline V gives CDR1 SGHVS, CDR2 FNYEAQ. The V end was cut by 1 base, the J end by 6 bases, with 11 bases between. This CDR3 is built from 14 residues. The CDR3 DNA reads as TGTGCCAGCAGCTTAGTATTATCGTCTGATACGCAGTATTTT. Residues: CASSLVLSSDTQYF.

This clone turned up a few times. Other DNA sequences in this sample translate to the same CDR3. The V and J genes are TRBV7-9 and TRBJ1-1, with unresolved D. Between the trimmed V and J ends, which lost 3 bases and 4 bases, there was a span of 9 bases. The germline CDR1 and CDR2 sequences are SEHNR and FQNEAQ (reference sequence). The CDR3 extends over 13 amino acids. The CDR3 sequence: CASSLEGGTEAFF. CDR3 sequence (DNA): TGTGCCAGCAGCTTGGAGGGCGGCACTGAAGCTTTCTTT. Looking up the rest from reference TRBV7-9 and TRBJ1-1 gives the full variable domain: DTGVSQNPRHKITKRGQNVTFRCDPISEHNRLYWYRQTLGQGPEFLTYFQNEAQLEKSRLLSDRFSAERPKGSFSTLEIQRTEQGDSAMYLCASSLEGGTEAFFGQGTRLTVV.

This clone has a handful of counts. The CDR3 region is CASSQLAGKTTGELFF. CDR3 nucleotides: TGTGCCAGCAGTCAACTGGCGGGGAAGACCACCGGGGAGCTGTTTTTT. This chain joins TRBV5-4 and TRBJ2-2; D might be TRBD2 (6 bases). The CDR3 has 16 residues. The V gene lost 5 bases and the J gene lost 4 bases, with 18 bases spanning the gap. Germline V gives CDR1 SGHNT, CDR2 YYREEE (reference sequence).

The V and J genes are TRBV7-9 and TRBJ1-6; D call uncertain. V lost 4 bases and J lost 5, with 9 bases in between. The CDR3 covers 14 residues. The germline V gene has CDR1 SEHNR and CDR2 FQNEAQ (reference sequence). Written as DNA, the CDR3 is TGTGCCAGCAGCTCCGACAACAATAATTCACCCCTCCACTTT. Protein: CASSSDNNNSPLHF.

This clone was observed a few times. This chain uses TRBV5-6 with TRBJ2-2; 7 nucleotides agree with TRBD1. The CDR3 loop spans 16 amino acids. Trimming cost V 2 bases and J 5 bases; bases outside gene matches: 9. Germline-derived CDR1 and CDR2 are SGHDT and YYEEEE. CDR3 DNA sequence: TGTGCCAGCAGCTTTCTAACAGGGGTATCGACCGGGGAGCTGTTTTTT. It translates to CASSFLTGVSTGELFF.

The chain uses TRBV10-3 and TRBJ1-6; 9 nucleotides agree with TRBD1. Germline loops: CDR1 ENHRY, CDR2 SYGVKD. The V segment lost 4 bases and the J segment 12 bases; nucleotides outside the gene matches: 25. CDR3 length: 20 residues. The DNA of the CDR3 is TGTGCCATCAGTGTAGTCCCGGGGACAGGGATCGGAGGAATGGTAGGACCCCTCCACTTT. Translation gives CAISVVPGTGIGGMVGPLHF.

This clone was counted only a few times. The V call is TRBV10-3, the J call TRBJ1-1, with D possibly being TRBD1 (6 bases). The CDR3 contains 15 residues. V lost 3 bases and J 0 bases, leaving 11 bases between the germline ends. The germline V gene has CDR1 ENHRY and CDR2 SYGVKD. The CDR3, as DNA: TGTGCCATCAGTGACCCGGGACACCTGAACACTGAAGCTTTCTTT. This translates into CAISDPGHLNTEAFF.

This chain uses TRBV4-3 with TRBJ1-3; D perhaps matches TRBD1 (5 bases). Trimming removed 4 bases at V and 8 bases at J, with 15 bases between. This CDR3 region has 14 residues. Per germline, CDR1 LGHNA and CDR2 YSLEER. DNA of the CDR3: TGCGCCAGCAGCCCGAGCGGGACGAAAGACACCATATATTTT. This sequence encodes CASSPSGTKDTIYF.

This chain joins TRBV7-8 and TRBJ2-2; TRBD1 matches at 8 bases. The CDR3 covers 17 residues. The germline gives CDR1 SGHVS, CDR2 FQNEAQ. Losses at the gene ends were 5 bases for V and 4 bases for J; bases not matched to a gene: 12. CDR3 DNA sequence: TGTGCCAGCAGCCCCTCGACAGGGGCCCGAGGCACCGGGGAGCTGTTTTTT. It specifies CASSPSTGARGTGELFF.

This clone has a handful of counts. The chain combines TRBV5-4 with TRBJ2-7; possible D gene TRBD1, 6 bases. The V end was cut by 2 bases, the J end by 2 bases, with 14 bases between. The CDR3 sequence is 15 residues long. Looked up from germline, CDR1 is SGHNT and CDR2 is YYREEE (reference sequence). CDR3: CASSFGQGRAYEQYF. As DNA, the CDR3 is TGTGCCAGCAGCTTTGGGCAGGGGCGTGCCTACGAGCAGTACTTC.

This clone was seen a handful of times. The chain uses TRBV7-9 and TRBJ2-7; 8 bases match TRBD1. The V and J ends lost 6 bases and 6 bases, in that order; junction bases with no gene match: 4. The CDR3 runs to 12 residues. Germline CDR1 and CDR2: SEHNR and FQNEAQ (reference sequence). The CDR3 loop is CASRGQGGEQYF. CDR3 DNA sequence: TGTGCCAGCAGAGGACAGGGAGGCGAGCAGTACTTC.

The chain carries TRBV28 and TRBJ2-5, with a tentative D call TRBD1 (5 bases). CDR3 length: 14 amino acids. Germline V gives CDR1 MDHEN, CDR2 SYDVKM. With 6 bases removed from V and 7 bases from J, the gap between germline ends came to 18 bases. CDR3 nucleotides: TGTGCCAGCAGCCAAGGGGCCCCGTTAAGGACCCAGTACTTC. It specifies CASSQGAPLRTQYF. The entire variable domain, with the rest obtained from reference TRBV28 and TRBJ2-5, is as follows: DVKVTQSSRYLVKRTGEKVFLECVQDMDHENMFWYRQDPGLGLRLIYFSYDVKMKEKGDIPEGYSVSREKKERFSLILESASTNQTSMYLCASSQGAPLRTQYFGPGTRLLVL.

In regard to this clone: Because the CDR3 is missing its conserved closing phenylalanine or tryptophan, this is likely a read error. The DNA is left out, because the CDR3 cannot be placed on it with certainty; the CDR3 is given as TCRdb lists it. The chain carries TRBV23-1 and TRBJ1-4; the table names TRBD1, a call not compared with the DNA. TRBV23-1 is filed as an ORF, its function uncertain. The CDR3 comprises 14 residues, both ends counted. The CDR3 is CASSQSFYRVKEGT.

This clone came up a few times. The chain has TRBV6-5 and TRBJ1-5; 7 bases align to TRBD1. The CDR3 is 14 amino acids. The ends lost 5 bases at V and 4 bases at J; junction bases unmatched: 5. Germline V gene lookup returns CDR1 MNHEY and CDR2 SVGAGI. This CDR3 is CASSAPGGNQPQHF. Written as DNA, the CDR3 is TGTGCCAGCAGTGCCCCAGGGGGGAATCAGCCCCAGCATTTT.

There are a few counts of this clone. The chain links TRBV13 to TRBJ1-3, with D possibly TRBD1 on 5 matching bases. This CDR3 region has 16 residues. The V end lost 1 base, the J end lost 4 bases, and 14 bases lay between the germline ends. Germline V gene data show CDR1 as PRHDT and CDR2 as FYEKMQ (reference sequence). The CDR3 reads CASSLVGAERGNTIYF. The CDR3 nucleotides are TGTGCCAGCAGCTTAGTAGGGGCGGAGAGGGGAAACACCATATATTTT. The variable domain in full, completed from reference TRBV13 and TRBJ1-3, reads AAGVIQSPRHLIKEKRETATLKCYPIPRHDTVYWYQQGPGQDPQFLISFYEKMQSDKGSIPDRFSAQQFSDYHSELNMSSLELGDSALYFCASSLVGAERGNTIYFGEGSWLTVV.

The chain uses TRBV7-9 and TRBJ2-2, with 7 bases identical to TRBD1. Germline loops: CDR1 SEHNR, CDR2 FQNEAQ (reference sequence). The CDR3 is 16 residues long. Trimming cost V 0 bases and J 6 bases; bases outside gene matches: 7. In nucleotides, the CDR3 is TGTGCCAGCAGCTTAGCCTGGGACAGCCGGCCCGGGGAGCTGTTTTTT. The encoded protein is CASSLAWDSRPGELFF.

This clone was observed a handful of times. The V call is TRBV28, the J call TRBJ2-7, with D perhaps TRBD1 (6 bases). Per germline, CDR1 MDHEN and CDR2 SYDVKM. The V end lost 2 bases, the J end lost 2 bases, and 13 bases lay between the germline ends. The CDR3 has 15 residues. CDR3 sequence reads: CASSLQGMSTYEQYF. For the CDR3, the DNA is TGTGCCAGCAGTTTACAGGGGATGTCGACCTACGAGCAGTACTTC.

This clone was seen only a few times. This CDR3 is also generated by other DNA sequences in the sample. The chain has TRBV18 and TRBJ1-1; no definite D call. The V end lost 3 bases, the J end lost 1 base, and 6 bases lay between the germline ends. The CDR3 loop spans 13 amino acids. CDR1 KGHSH and CDR2 LQKENI come from the germline V gene. The CDR3 loop reads CASSPQKNTEAFF. The CDR3 region has the DNA TGTGCCAGCTCACCTCAGAAGAACACTGAAGCTTTCTTT.

This clone was picked up a small number of times. The chain recombines TRBV7-9 with TRBJ1-6, with D maybe TRBD1 (6 bases). Trimming pared 5 bases from V and 10 bases from J, leaving 15 bases between. CDR1 is SEHNR and CDR2 is FQNEAQ in the germline V gene (reference sequence). This CDR3 is built from 14 residues. CDR3 sequence: CASSRQEGRSPLHF. The CDR3 DNA follows: TGTGCCAGCAGCAGACAGGAGGGGCGATCACCCCTCCACTTT. The whole variable domain, remainder taken from reference TRBV7-9 and TRBJ1-6, is DTGVSQNPRHKITKRGQNVTFRCDPISEHNRLYWYRQTLGQGPEFLTYFQNEAQLEKSRLLSDRFSAERPKGSFSTLEIQRTEQGDSAMYLCASSRQEGRSPLHFGNGTRLTVT.